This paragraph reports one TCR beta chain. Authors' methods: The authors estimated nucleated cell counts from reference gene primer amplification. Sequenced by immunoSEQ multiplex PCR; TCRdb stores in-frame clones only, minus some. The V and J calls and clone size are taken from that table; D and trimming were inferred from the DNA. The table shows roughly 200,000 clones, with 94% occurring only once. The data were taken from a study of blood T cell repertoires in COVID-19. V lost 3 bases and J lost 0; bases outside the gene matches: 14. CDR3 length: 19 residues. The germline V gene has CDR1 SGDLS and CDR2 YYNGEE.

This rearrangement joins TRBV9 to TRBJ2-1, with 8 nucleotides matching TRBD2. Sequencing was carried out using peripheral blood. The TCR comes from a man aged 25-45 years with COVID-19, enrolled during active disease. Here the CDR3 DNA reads TGTGCCAGCAGCGGGGGGAGCGGGGGCCCTAAGAGCTCCTACAATGAGCAGTTCTTC. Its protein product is CASSGGSGGPKSSYNEQFF.